The clone carrying this T cell receptor beta chain was seen many times. Its antigen is currently unknown. Unique molecular identifiers were used in preparing the TCRbeta library. Via MiXCR, TCRdb re-called the PCR reads, giving one row per CDR3 protein. The sample yields around 30,000 distinct CDR3 sequences, approximately 6.9% seen once. In germline, CDR1 is SEHNR, CDR2 FQNEAQ (reference sequence). Trimming removed 5 bases from V and 2 bases from J; junction bases left unmatched: 4. CDR3 length equals 14 residues. The sample is drawn from a study of T-cell reconstitution after alpha-beta-depleted transplantation in children. The study's findings and limits: Approximately two months post-transplant, alpha-beta T cells reportedly originated from several hundred expanded graft clones.

The chain employs TRBV7-9 and TRBJ2-7, with 9 bases identical to TRBD1. This TCR derives from a child under three years old who had a stem cell transplant for acute myeloid leukemia, so the T cells may come from the graft donor. The specimen was peripheral blood, collected 60 days after TCRalphabeta/CD19-depleted stem cell transplant. CDR3 sequence reads: CASSDGTGPYEQYF. In DNA form, the CDR3 reads TGTGCCAGCAGCGACGGGACAGGGCCCTACGAGCAGTACTTC.